This T cell receptor beta chain was found in a study of cytotoxic CD8 clonotypes in ibrutinib-treated CLL (dated by TCRdb to the early 2020s). For the study in its entirety: In this cohort, approximately 15 patients were treatment-naive and fewer than 13 were relapsed/refractory, while under 18 had unmutated IGHV. Responses were partial in around 25 patients and complete in 2; after median around 72 months follow-up, about 14 stayed in remission and approximately twelve progressed. Samples at response were collected after a median of roughly 13 months of treatment, with a range of about 6 to 36 months. On average, each sample yielded about 260,000 productive templates and tens of thousands of productive rearrangements. Of the 90 or so participants in the trial, about two dozen had longitudinal samples available. Cryopreserved peripheral blood mononuclear cells were obtained before treatment, at response, and at either sustained remission or disease progression. Every remission and progressive disease sample was obtained while ibrutinib was still being received by the patients. Summary of the overall study and its limitations: Clonality increased at ibrutinib response, stayed stable in sustained remission, and fell back toward baseline at progression. Public clonotypes were found to be uncommon and were observed to contract or remain stable during treatment; the increase in clonality was shown to reflect expansion of private clonotypes at ibrutinib response. Baseline clonality exceeded that of age-matched healthy donors and correlated strongly with circulating CD8+ T-cell counts. Sampling times were not matched between sustained-remission and progressing patients, and lymph node repertoires were not studied.

As regards this clone: Its antigen is still unknown. No much larger clone is present one base from it, and per-base qualities are unavailable.

A MiSeq instrument was used for deep resolution sequencing, which targeted depths ranging from 1 in 1 million up to 1 in 200,000 T cells, with coverage averaging 10x for each clonotype. The immunoSEQ hsTCRB Kit was used to generate the TCR beta libraries. The original pipeline was this. Data were analyzed with ImmunoSEQ Data Assistant and ImmunoSEQ Analyzer, with V, D and J genes assigned per IMGT definitions. Clonality, which ranges from 0 to 1, was calculated as one minus the normalized Shannon entropy of productive rearrangement frequencies. Only overrepresented clonotypes making up at least 0.05% of the repertoire of each patient were included in the public clonotype analysis. Some 13 age-matched healthy donor repertoires from immuneACCESS served as clonality controls. The table was pulled from immuneACCESS by TCRdb, which kept in-frame rearrangements only. Such tables lose some clones; where checked, under half of the loss comes from unresolved V genes, and the rest has no known cause. That table gives V, J and clone size, and the DNA gave D and trimming. The sample table contains 300,000 or so clones; only one count was recorded for about 61% of them. The ten most abundant clones make up around 6.5% of the sample.

Approximately 2 micrograms of genomic DNA were extracted from cryopreserved PBMCs for TCR beta library preparation. Longitudinal blood samples from CLL patients receiving ibrutinib monotherapy were subjected to high-throughput TCR beta sequencing. The patients took part in an open-label, single-center phase 2 trial of ibrutinib monotherapy. The TCR sequence derives from a human donor with chronic lymphocytic leukemia. Sequenced material: PBMCs, taken after 36 months of ibrutinib treatment.

The nucleotides read TGTGCCAGCGGGGGGGTTTACGAGCAGTACTTC. Its protein product is CASGGVYEQYF. Recombination connected TRBV2 to TRBJ2-5; TRBD2 fits 7 bases in the junction. The J call may not be correct, given that the DNA end is closer to TRBJ2-7. Its CDR3 holds 11 amino acids, cysteine through phenylalanine. The DNA shown is the 33-base CDR3, in frame from base 1. The germline V gene specifies SNHLY as CDR1 and FYNNEI as CDR2.